The source of this T cell receptor (beta chain) is a study of blood T cell repertoires in COVID-19. About the research overall: The origin of the acute and convalescent COVID-19 samples was the United States, Italy and Spain. T cells, B-cell-depleted T cells, or PBMCs supplied cDNA or gDNA.

The CDR3 is made up of 12 amino acids. V shed 5 bases and J shed 11 bases, with 10 bases lying between them. Germline CDR1 LNHDA, CDR2 SQIVND (reference sequence). Authors' processing steps: It was from reference gene primer amplification that nucleated cell counts were estimated. Libraries were prepared by immunoSEQ multiplex PCR; TCRdb keeps only in-frame clonotypes and omits some of them. The V and J calls and clone size come from that table; D and trimming were worked out from the DNA. Here the sample spans around 300,000 clones, 75% to 90% being singletons. The specimen was peripheral blood. This sequence was found in a woman aged 40-49 years who had recovered from COVID-19. This chain links TRBV19 with TRBJ1-6, with a possible D match to TRBD1 (6 bases). The CDR3 spells CASSPQGPPLHF. The CDR3, as DNA: TGTGCCAGTAGTCCGCAGGGGCCACCCCTCCACTTT.